The T cell receptor (beta chain) under discussion was sequenced for a study of OX40 agonist ivuxolimab in advanced cancers. Findings and caveats of the study: Determination of antigen specificity was not performed for the expanded peripheral T cells.

This clone has a single count. Its specificity is not known. This table comes from immunoSEQ multiplex PCR, and its TCRdb copy is limited to in-frame clones, with some not included. The table has around 77,000 clones, roughly nine tenths seen once; the top ten hold 0.94%. This CDR3 region has 14 residues. The V gene lost 1 base and the J gene lost 1 base, with 8 bases spanning the gap. Per the germline V gene, CDR1 is SGHRS and CDR2 is YFSETQ. This TCR was recovered from an adult with an advanced solid tumor such as melanoma, head and neck, liver or kidney cancer. Sequenced material: CD4+ or CD8+ T cells sorted from blood, taken in a trial of the OX40 agonist ivuxolimab. This chain links TRBV5-1 with TRBJ1-1; D gene uncertain. The CDR3, as DNA: TGCGCCAGCAGCTTGCTTTCCTGGAACACTGAAGCTTTCTTT. Translation gives CASSLLSWNTEAFF. Complete variable domain (other parts from reference TRBV5-1 and TRBJ1-1): KAGVTQTPRYLIKTRGQQVTLSCSPISGHRSVSWYQQTPGQGLQFLFEYFSETQRNKGNFPGRFSGRQFSNSRSEMNVSTLELGDSALYLCASSLLSWNTEAFFGQGTRLTVV.